The sequence of this T cell receptor beta chain was determined in a study of T cells after yellow fever vaccination. Overall study: Researchers used SMART-Seq v4 Ultra Low Input to prepare fractions that had low cell numbers.

TCRdb recomputed calls from the 5' RACE reads with MiXCR, one row per CDR3 protein. Of 100,000 to 150,000 distinct CDR3 sequences listed, 13% to 15% were seen once; the top ten hold 43%. The germline gives CDR1 MNHEY, CDR2 SVGEGT. This CDR3 has 15 residues. V was cut by 2 bases and J by 3 bases, with 14 bases left in between. The source is a young man who received the YFV17D yellow fever vaccine. The sequencing here drew on CD8+ T cells sorted from PBMCs, taken 5 days after the yellow fever booster vaccination. This chain joins TRBV6-2 or TRBV6-3 and TRBJ2-7, with D perhaps matching TRBD2 (6 bases). The CDR3 loop is CASSYARGAVYEQYV. Here the CDR3 DNA reads TGTGCCAGCAGTTACGCTCGCGGGGCTGTCTACGAGCAGTACGTC.